One T cell receptor (beta chain) is described in this entry. These data are taken from a study of blood T cell repertoires in COVID-19. Study overall: Sites across the United States, Italy and Spain contributed samples from acute and convalescent COVID-19. T cells, B-cell-depleted T cells, or PBMCs supplied cDNA or gDNA.

Under the authors' procedure: Nucleated cell counts were estimated from reference gene primer amplification. The data were produced by immunoSEQ multiplex PCR, yet TCRdb's version contains in-frame clones alone and is incomplete. V, J and clone size were drawn from that table, and D and trimming were deduced from the DNA. The sample carries roughly 90,000 clones, over 80% recorded once. The clonotype comes from a woman aged 80 or older with active or convalescent COVID-19. Sequencing was performed on peripheral blood.

CDR3 in DNA: TGTGCCAGCAGTCTCTCCGACAGGGTAGAAAAACTGTTTTTT. It translates to CASSLSDRVEKLFF. The chain is built from TRBV6-6 and TRBJ1-4; 7 nucleotides agree with TRBD1. The germline V gene encodes CDR1 MNHNY and CDR2 SVGAGI (reference sequence). The CDR3 contains 14 residues. Losses at the gene ends were 5 bases for V and 8 bases for J; bases not matched to a gene: 8.